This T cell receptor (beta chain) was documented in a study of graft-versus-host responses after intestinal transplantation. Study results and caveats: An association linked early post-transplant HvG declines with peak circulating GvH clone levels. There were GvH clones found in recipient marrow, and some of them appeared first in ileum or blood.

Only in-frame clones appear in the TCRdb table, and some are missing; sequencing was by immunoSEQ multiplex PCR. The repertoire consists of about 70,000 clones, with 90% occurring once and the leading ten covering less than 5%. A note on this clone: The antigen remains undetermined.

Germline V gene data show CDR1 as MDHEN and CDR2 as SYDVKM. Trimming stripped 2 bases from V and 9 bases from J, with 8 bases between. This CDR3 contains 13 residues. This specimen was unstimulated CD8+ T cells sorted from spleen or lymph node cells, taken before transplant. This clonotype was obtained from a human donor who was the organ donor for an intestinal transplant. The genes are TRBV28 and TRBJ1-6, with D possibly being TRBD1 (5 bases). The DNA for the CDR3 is TGTGCCAGCAGTTTAATCCAGGGTTCACCCCTCCACTTT. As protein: CASSLIQGSPLHF.